This T cell receptor beta chain was identified in a study of Graves' ophthalmopathy and Graves' hyperthyroidism. Of note for this clonotype: As yet, its antigen is unknown.

Amplified TCR beta CDR3 regions were obtained using RNA transcripts as template. An initial RT-PCR round employing HTBI primers preceded a second-round multiplex PCR. One entry per CDR3 protein, called by TCRdb with MiXCR from the multiplex PCR reads. Found here are more than 1,000,000 distinct CDR3 sequences, 35% to 45% of them singletons; the top ten hold over 8.5%. The CDR3 spans 14 residues. Germline CDR1 reads ENHRY; CDR2 reads SYGVKD. V trimming: 3 bases; J trimming: 10 bases; junction bases outside the gene matches: 6. Diagnosis was based on clinical symptoms, serum thyroxine, TRAb, thyroid ultrasound and orbital computed tomography. Findings and caveats of the study: Sensitivity of about 90% and specificity of about 77% were achieved when a 13-signature model separated ophthalmopathy from stable hyperthyroidism.

The genes are TRBV10-3 and TRBJ1-6; 7 bases match TRBD1. Sequenced: peripheral blood or thyroid tissue (not recorded which). This receptor was identified in an adult man with Graves' hyperthyroidism. The CDR3 bases are TGTGCCATCAGTGAAGGGGGCGCGGGCTCACCCCTCCACTTT. It yields the protein CAISEGGAGSPLHF.